This TCR beta chain was profiled in a study of CD8 T cells in ankylosing spondylitis. The table lists this clonotype with many counts. CDR3 length: 16 residues. From germline, CDR1 is MNHEY and CDR2 SMNVEV (reference sequence). The ends were cut back, 3 bases at V and 0 bases at J, with 9 bases in the middle. TCRdb reanalysed the 5' RACE reads using MiXCR and keeps one entry per CDR3 protein. The sample yields 150,000 to 200,000 distinct CDR3 sequences, about 20% seen once. This rearrangement joins TRBV27 to TRBJ2-6, with D possibly TRBD2 on 5 matching bases. Sample: blood, either unsorted or a sorted T cell fraction (not recorded which). This TCR was recovered from a male donor aged 10-35 years with ankylosing spondylitis or in good health (not recorded which). CDR3 coding DNA: TGTGCCAGCAGTTTTTTCGGGGTCTCTGGGGCCAACGTCCTGACTTTC. This encodes CASSFFGVSGANVLTF. Variable domain in full (rest from reference TRBV27 and TRBJ2-6): EAQVTQNPRYLITVTGKKLTVTCSQNMNHEYMSWYRQDPGLGLRQIYYSMNVEVTDKGDVPEGYKVSRKEKRNFPLILESPSPNQTSLYFCASSFFGVSGANVLTFGAGSRLTVL.